This passage covers 9 T cell receptor beta chains from one sample sequenced in a study of T cell changes during pregnancy in multiple sclerosis. Sequencing was performed with immunoSEQ multiplex PCR; in TCRdb, only in-frame clones are kept and a portion is missing. Of around 40,000 clones in the sample, 85% to 95% were seen once. Sequenced material: CD8+ T cells from peripheral blood mononuclear cells, taken in the third trimester of pregnancy. Source of these receptors: a female donor with multiple sclerosis, enrolled in a pregnancy study.

This clone was found once. The V call is TRBV7-8, the J call TRBJ1-5; TRBD1 matches 7 bases. The germline V gene has CDR1 SGHVS and CDR2 FQNEAQ. This CDR3 comprises 15 residues. The trim removed 5 bases at V and 0 bases at J, leaving 4 bases unmatched. The CDR3 spells CASSLQGPSNQPQHF. The CDR3, as DNA: TGTGCCAGCAGCCTACAGGGGCCTAGCAATCAGCCCCAGCATTTT.

This chain connects TRBV2 to TRBJ2-5; 8 bases are shared with TRBD2. Per the germline V gene, CDR1 is SNHLY and CDR2 is FYNNEI. V lost 3 bases to trimming and J lost 5 bases; unmatched junction nucleotides: 8. This CDR3 contains 15 residues. CDR3 in DNA: TGTGCCAGCAGTGAGGGGAGCGGGGGAGCGGAGACCCAGTACTTC. Translating gives CASSEGSGGAETQYF.

The chain recombines TRBV15 with TRBJ2-1; tentative D call: TRBD1 (5 bases). Germline V lookup: CDR1 LNHNV, CDR2 YYDKDF (reference sequence). CDR3 length equals 15 residues. V was cut by 0 bases and J by 4 bases, with 10 bases left in between. In nucleotides, the CDR3 is TGTGCCACCAGCAGAGATCAGGGTTTATACAATGAGCAGTTCTTC. Its protein is CATSRDQGLYNEQFF. Full variable domain (missing parts from reference TRBV15 and TRBJ2-1): DAMVIQNPRYQVTQFGKPVTLSCSQTLNHNVMYWYQQKSSQAPKLLFHYYDKDFNNEADTPDNFQSRRPNTSFCFLDIRSPGLGDTAMYLCATSRDQGLYNEQFFGPGTRLTVL.

This sequence joins TRBV4-1 and TRBJ2-7; 7 bases match TRBD1. Trimming took 4 bases from V and 3 from J; bases not matched to a gene: 9. Looked up from germline, CDR1 is MGHRA and CDR2 is YSYEKL. The CDR3 runs to 15 residues. CDR3 bases: TGCGCCAGCAGCCCGTGGGACAGCGTGAACTACGAGCAGTACTTC. This codes for CASSPWDSVNYEQYF.

The V gene is TRBV12-5, the J gene TRBJ1-2; perhaps TRBD1 as D (5 bases). CDR1 and CDR2 from the germline V gene are LGHNT and FRNRAP. The CDR3 runs to 17 residues. Trimming stripped 3 bases from V and 4 bases from J, with 21 bases between. In nucleotides, the CDR3 is TGTGCTAGTGGTTTTTCGACAGACCTTACCGACTCCTATGGCTACACCTTC. Amino acids: CASGFSTDLTDSYGYTF.

V gene TRBV19 combines with J gene TRBJ2-6, with D hard to call. In germline, CDR1 is LNHDA, CDR2 SQIVND (reference sequence). V lost 7 bases, J lost 4 bases, and 5 bases lay in between. CDR3 length: 12 amino acids. For the CDR3, the DNA is TGTGCCAGTACAACAGGGGCCAACGTCCTGACTTTC. As protein: CASTTGANVLTF.

The chain uses TRBV14 and TRBJ1-2; D perhaps matches TRBD1 (6 bases). V was cut by 6 bases and J by 7 bases, with 21 bases left in between. Germline V gene lookup returns CDR1 SGHDN and CDR2 FVKESK. The CDR3 covers 15 residues. CDR3 region: CASSPFVAGDFGYTF. In nucleotides, the CDR3 is TGTGCCAGCAGTCCTTTTGTGGCAGGGGATTTTGGCTACACCTTC.

This chain connects TRBV5-6 to TRBJ2-7; 8 bases are shared with TRBD2. The germline V gene encodes CDR1 SGHDT and CDR2 YYEEEE. The CDR3 has 14 residues. The V gene end was trimmed by 4 bases and the J gene end by 0 bases; junction bases not matched to a gene: 3. CDR3 sequence (DNA): TGTGCCAGCAGCGGAGCGGGGGTCTCCTACGAGCAGTACTTC. Its protein product is CASSGAGVSYEQYF.

The chain recombines TRBV5-6 with TRBJ2-2, with unresolved D. V lost 3 bases to trimming and J lost 8 bases, with 17 bases between them. From germline, CDR1 is SGHDT and CDR2 YYEEEE. The CDR3 covers 15 residues. The CDR3, as DNA: TGTGCCAGCAGCTCCGTGGAGCTTTCGTGGGGGGAGCTGTTTTTT. Encoded protein: CASSSVELSWGELFF.